This is a list of T cell receptor beta chains from one sample in a study of Graves' ophthalmopathy and Graves' hyperthyroidism. Using its own MiXCR run on the multiplex PCR reads, TCRdb lists one record per CDR3 protein. The sample has some 380,000 distinct CDR3 sequences; about 16% are singletons. The specimen was peripheral blood. Receptors were obtained from a woman aged 18-29 years with stable Graves' hyperthyroidism. The CDR3 runs from the conserved cysteine through the conserved F or W. The order of the fields is V gene, clone size, J gene, CDR3 protein. Not every row has a clone size; where given, it reads once, few, many or a size class.

V gene: TRBV6-1
clone size: NA
J gene: TRBJ2-5
CDR3 protein: CASNTGGARETQYF

V gene: TRBV7-3
clone size: many
J gene: TRBJ1-6
CDR3 protein: CASSLTLDYNSPLHF

V gene: TRBV29-1
clone size: many
J gene: TRBJ2-7
CDR3 protein: CSVAGGGSYEQYF

V gene: TRBV12-3/TRBV12-4
clone size: many
J gene: TRBJ1-1
CDR3 protein: CASSLRRYDEAFF

V gene: TRBV5-1
clone size: many
J gene: TRBJ1-1
CDR3 protein: CASSLATGDTEAFF

V gene: TRBV27
clone size: NA
J gene: TRBJ1-5
CDR3 protein: CASRPGQGWRNQPQHF

V gene: TRBV6-1
clone size: NA
J gene: TRBJ1-6
CDR3 protein: CASRVLNSPLHF

V gene: TRBV12-3/TRBV12-4
clone size: many
J gene: TRBJ2-7
CDR3 protein: CASSLDPGRSYEQYF

V gene: TRBV6-2/TRBV6-3
clone size: NA
J gene: TRBJ2-7
CDR3 protein: CASRDAWDRASYEQYF

V gene: TRBV6-5
clone size: many
J gene: TRBJ1-6
CDR3 protein: CASSFSGPGNSPLHF

V gene: TRBV9
clone size: NA
J gene: TRBJ2-7
CDR3 protein: CASSVELATYEQYF

V gene: TRBV7-2
clone size: many
J gene: TRBJ1-6
CDR3 protein: CASSALTGYNSPLHF

V gene: TRBV5-1
clone size: few
J gene: TRBJ2-2
CDR3 protein: CASSPGLINTGELFF

V gene: TRBV3-1
clone size: many
J gene: TRBJ1-5
CDR3 protein: CASRGGGINQPQHF

V gene: TRBV11-2
clone size: many
J gene: TRBJ1-2
CDR3 protein: CASSAGTGPGYTF

V gene: TRBV12-3/TRBV12-4
clone size: many
J gene: TRBJ2-5
CDR3 protein: CASSFRGPQETQYF

V gene: TRBV24-1
clone size: few
J gene: TRBJ1-5
CDR3 protein: CATRPREGGDNQPQHF

V gene: TRBV4-2
clone size: many
J gene: TRBJ1-1
CDR3 protein: CASSQEKGWYTEAFF

V gene: TRBV7-9
clone size: many
J gene: TRBJ1-2
CDR3 protein: CASSSDRVHGYTF

V gene: TRBV4-1
clone size: NA
J gene: TRBJ1-3
CDR3 protein: CASSQERNLPGNTIYF

V gene: TRBV13
clone size: NA
J gene: TRBJ2-2
CDR3 protein: CASSLSGTGDTGELFF

V gene: TRBV11-2
clone size: many
J gene: TRBJ2-5
CDR3 protein: CASSAPGTPIEETQYF

V gene: TRBV6-1
clone size: many
J gene: TRBJ1-2
CDR3 protein: CASSRNPRGRIGGYTF

V gene: TRBV20-1
clone size: NA
J gene: TRBJ2-7
CDR3 protein: CSASSLTKGVGEQYF

V gene: TRBV2
clone size: NA
J gene: TRBJ1-3
CDR3 protein: CASSDEGLSGNTIYF

V gene: TRBV7-2
clone size: many
J gene: TRBJ1-5
CDR3 protein: CASSLRRSGQPQHF

V gene: TRBV6-2/TRBV6-3
clone size: many
J gene: TRBJ1-5
CDR3 protein: CASSYSRGGQPQHF

V gene: TRBV6-2/TRBV6-3
clone size: many
J gene: TRBJ2-2
CDR3 protein: CASSYEFIPRVTGELFF

V gene: TRBV11-2
clone size: NA
J gene: TRBJ2-2
CDR3 protein: CASSLSVLGNTGELFF